The entry that follows covers one T cell receptor beta chain sequence. This clonotype was detected many times. Its antigen is not yet known. One base away there is no much larger clone; base qualities are not given. Libraries were prepared through 3' RACE. To correct PCR amplification bias, TCR libraries were generated from RNA with a 3' RACE protocol that used unique molecular identifiers. Up to 12 amplicon libraries were pooled and sequenced on an Illumina MiSeq with v2 2x250 paired-end chemistry. In the authors' own workflow: Decombinator was used to process the reads, assigning V and J genes and CDR3 and applying barcode-based correction of errors and PCR bias. Repertoires were subsampled to equal depth before Gini coefficient calculation using the R ineq package. Three approaches were used to assess CDR3 similarity: GLIPH, Hamming distance and a shared triplet metric. The public reads were reanalyzed by TCRdb: fastp trimming at Q25, MiXCR alignment, in-frame beta chains only. Duplicate CDR3 protein sequences are folded into a single record with the most common DNA and genes. These V and J calls are TCRdb output, not the study's own analysis. Recorded for this sample are around 41,000 distinct CDR3 sequences; over 6.5% of them occurred a single time. Roughly 0.87% of the sample comes from the top ten.

Read against the paper, the sample's treatment or condition label means: PENTA 11 planned treatment interruption arm or continuous ART arm. Children from the United Kingdom aged 2 to 15 years who had been given at least three-drug ART for at least 24 weeks were enrolled as participants. Cryopreserved PBMCs containing at least 5 million viable cells were needed, and a few candidate patients were excluded because their viable PBMC yield was low. Using a FACSAria III cell sorter, naive CD4+ CD45RA+ CD45RO- T cells were FACS-sorted out of thawed PBMCs. Sorted cells were fixed, and RNA was extracted using the RNeasy FFPE kit followed by the RNeasy Micro kit. This sample is part of a study of HIV-infected children after antiretroviral therapy interruption (dated by TCRdb to the late 2010s). Background for the entire study: Eight children, all with CD4+ count above 500 and viral load below 50 copies/ml, were included, of whom four were on planned treatment interruption and four were on continuous treatment. In the interruption arm, samples were obtained at week 0, week 12, end of interruption (week 24 or 48), and about 3 years after study end. Median age was around 9 years in the interruption group and 7 to 8 years in the continuous treatment group. Alongside measurements of thymic output, TCR repertoires of children on planned treatment interruption were compared with TCR repertoires of children on continuous antiretroviral treatment. Most participating children had recorded exposure to EBV and CMV. In the continuous-treatment arm, samples from corresponding weeks 0, 48 and 150 were analyzed.

Per the germline V gene, SGHVS is the CDR1 and FQNEAQ is the CDR2. From cysteine to phenylalanine, the CDR3 is 16 amino acids long. The retained sequence is limited to the CDR3, 48 bases, with the frame set at the first base. The trim is 5 bases for V and 0 bases for J, with a gap of 14 bases between the germline ends. Paper-wide results and their limitations: An increase in the naive CD4+ Gini coefficient was observed by the end of treatment interruption, suggesting clonal expansion, and a return to baseline was observed by 3 years. The low number of patients is regarded as a limitation, and the data should be interpreted with caution. For naive CD4+ repertoires of PTI patients, CDR3 sharing between time points dropped once interruption began, while many sequences were shared between the end of interruption and 3 years later. The sorted CD45RA+ naive cells might contain minor non-naive CD45RA+ populations, such as EMRA or stem memory cells.

Here the chain combines TRBV7-8 and TRBJ2-4, with no confidently assigned D gene. Sample: CD45RA+ CD4+ T cells from PBMCs, pooled from several time points, taken from a donor given antiretroviral therapy, either interrupted or continuous. The cell subset or site label for this specimen denotes: naive CD4+ CD45RA+ CD45RO- T cells. The TCR comes from a pool of human donors with HIV. The nucleotide sequence reads TGTGCCAGCAGCCCCCGGTCTGACTTAGCCAAAAACATTCAGTACTTC. Protein translation: CASSPRSDLAKNIQYF.